What follows are 5 T cell receptor beta chains derived from one specimen sequenced in a study of blood T cell repertoires in COVID-19. Using immunoSEQ multiplex PCR, the repertoire was profiled, and TCRdb retains in-frame clones only, with some absent. The table shows 270,000 or so clones, with 75% to 95% occurring only once. Sequenced material: PBMCs or T cells enriched from blood (not recorded which). All receptors come from a man aged 35 to 55 who had been exposed to COVID-19.

The chain employs TRBV15 and TRBJ2-7; the D gene is possibly TRBD1 (5 bases). Trimming removed 0 bases at V and 3 bases at J, with 12 bases between. Germline assignment: CDR1 LNHNV and CDR2 YYDKDF (reference sequence). The CDR3 contains 15 residues. The DNA of the CDR3 is TGTGCCACCAGCAGAGATCAAGGGGATTTCTACGAGCAGTACTTC. Its translation: CATSRDQGDFYEQYF.

V gene TRBV5-4 combines with J gene TRBJ1-1; TRBD1 is a possible D gene (6 bases). There are 16 residues in the CDR3. V lost 4 bases, J lost 3 bases, and 19 bases lay in between. Germline V gives CDR1 SGHNT, CDR2 YYREEE (reference sequence). The CDR3 sequence is CASSREQGRSDTEAFF. CDR3 DNA: TGTGCCAGCAGCCGGGAACAGGGACGGTCGGACACTGAAGCTTTCTTT.

The chain employs TRBV7-9 and TRBJ1-4, with TRBD1 as a possible D gene (6 bases). The CDR3 sequence is 16 residues long. The germline V gene has CDR1 SEHNR and CDR2 FQNEAQ (reference sequence). The V end lost 0 bases, the J end lost 3 bases, and 11 bases lay between the germline ends. CDR3 DNA sequence: TGTGCCAGCAGCTTAGCGGGGGCCGGCCCTAATGAAAAACTGTTTTTT. This encodes CASSLAGAGPNEKLFF.

This sequence joins TRBV11-2 and TRBJ1-2; maybe TRBD1 (6 bases). V shed 5 bases and J shed 7 bases, with 20 bases lying between them. The length of the CDR3 is 15 residues. Germline values: CDR1 SGHAT, CDR2 FQNNGV. The CDR3 loop is CASSLPRGGLGGYTF. In DNA, the CDR3 is TGTGCCAGCAGCCTCCCCCGGGGGGGCTTAGGTGGCTACACCTTC.

This clone was seen a handful of times. This sample includes further DNA sequences coding for the same CDR3. The chain uses TRBV6-5 and TRBJ1-2; TRBD1 matches 9 bases. V was clipped by 0 bases and J by 7 bases; unmatched bases: 3. Germline assignment: CDR1 MNHEY and CDR2 SVGAGI. The CDR3 contains 14 residues. Here the CDR3 DNA reads TGTGCCAGCAGTTACTCGGACAGGGGTGGTGGCTACACCTTC. This sequence encodes CASSYSDRGGGYTF.